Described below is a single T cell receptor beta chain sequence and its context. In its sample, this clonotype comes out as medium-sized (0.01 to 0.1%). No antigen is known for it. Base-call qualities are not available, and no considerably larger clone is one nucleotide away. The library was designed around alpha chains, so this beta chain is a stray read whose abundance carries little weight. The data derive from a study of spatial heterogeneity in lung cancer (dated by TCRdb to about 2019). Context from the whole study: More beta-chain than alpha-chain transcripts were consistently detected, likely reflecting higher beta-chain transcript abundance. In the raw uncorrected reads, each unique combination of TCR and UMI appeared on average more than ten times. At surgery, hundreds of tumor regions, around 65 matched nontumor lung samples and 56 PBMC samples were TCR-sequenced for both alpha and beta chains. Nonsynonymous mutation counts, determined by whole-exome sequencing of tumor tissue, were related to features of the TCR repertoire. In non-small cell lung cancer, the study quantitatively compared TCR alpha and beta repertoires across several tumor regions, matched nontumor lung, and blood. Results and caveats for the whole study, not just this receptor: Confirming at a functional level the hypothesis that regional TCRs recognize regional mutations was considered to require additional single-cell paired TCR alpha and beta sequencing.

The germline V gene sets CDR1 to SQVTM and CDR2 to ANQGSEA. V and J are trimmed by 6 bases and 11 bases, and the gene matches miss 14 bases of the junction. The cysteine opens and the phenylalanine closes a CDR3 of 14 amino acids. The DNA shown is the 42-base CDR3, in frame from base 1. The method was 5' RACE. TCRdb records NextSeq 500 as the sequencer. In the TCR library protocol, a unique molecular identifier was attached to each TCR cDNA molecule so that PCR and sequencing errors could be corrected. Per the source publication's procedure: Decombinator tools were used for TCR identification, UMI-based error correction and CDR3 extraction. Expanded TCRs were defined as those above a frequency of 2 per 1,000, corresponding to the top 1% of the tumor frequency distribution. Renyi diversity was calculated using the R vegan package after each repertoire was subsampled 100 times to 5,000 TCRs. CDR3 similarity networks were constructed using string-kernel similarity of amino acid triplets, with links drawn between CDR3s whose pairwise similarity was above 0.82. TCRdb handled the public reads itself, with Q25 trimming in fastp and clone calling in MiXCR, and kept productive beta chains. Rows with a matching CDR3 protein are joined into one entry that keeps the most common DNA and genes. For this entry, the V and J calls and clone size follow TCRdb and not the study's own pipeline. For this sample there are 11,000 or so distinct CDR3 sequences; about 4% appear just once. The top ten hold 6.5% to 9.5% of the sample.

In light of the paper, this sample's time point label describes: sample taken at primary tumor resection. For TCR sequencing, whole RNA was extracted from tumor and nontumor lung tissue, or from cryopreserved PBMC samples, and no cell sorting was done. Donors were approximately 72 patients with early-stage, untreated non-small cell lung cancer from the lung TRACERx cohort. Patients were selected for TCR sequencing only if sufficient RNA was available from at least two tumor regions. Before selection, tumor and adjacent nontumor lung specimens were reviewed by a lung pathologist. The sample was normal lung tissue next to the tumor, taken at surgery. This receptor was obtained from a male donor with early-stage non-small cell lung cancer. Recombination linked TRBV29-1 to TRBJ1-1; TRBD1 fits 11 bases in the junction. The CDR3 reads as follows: CSVGDRGALSPAFF. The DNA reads TGCAGCGTGGGGGACAGGGGGGCCCTATCCCCTGCTTTCTTT.